A single sample is the source of the 25 T cell receptor beta chains below, sequenced in a study of blood T cell repertoires in COVID-19. TCRdb's copy holds only in-frame clones and misses some; the assay was immunoSEQ multiplex PCR. The sample includes roughly 250,000 clones, about 89% of them seen just once. The source material was peripheral blood. These receptors came from a man aged 30 to 39 with acute or convalescent COVID-19.

This chain links TRBV19 with TRBJ1-2; 7 nucleotides match TRBD1. The germline gives CDR1 LNHDA, CDR2 SQIVND (reference sequence). V shed 9 bases, J shed 7 bases, and the junction held 14 bases outside the gene matches. CDR3 length equals 14 residues. CDR3 loop: CARALNRGLGGYTF. DNA for the CDR3: TGTGCCAGAGCACTTAACAGGGGTCTGGGTGGCTACACCTTC.

This chain uses TRBV24-1 with TRBJ1-4; 9 bases fit TRBD1. This CDR3 spans 15 amino acids. With 4 bases clipped from V and 5 bases from J, the junction kept 4 bases outside the gene matches. CDR1 and CDR2 (germline): KGHDR, SFDVKD. In DNA form, the CDR3 reads TGTGCCACCAGTGACCCCGGGACAGGGAATGAAAAACTGTTTTTT. This gives the protein CATSDPGTGNEKLFF.

The chain carries TRBV5-5 and TRBJ1-5; D not certain. The V gene's germline CDR1 is SGHKS and CDR2 YYEKEE (reference sequence). This CDR3 is built from 14 residues. V was pared by 5 bases and J by 2 bases, with 11 bases between. CDR3 sequence reads: CASSQLSRNQPQHF. The CDR3 DNA follows: TGTGCCAGCAGTCAACTCTCGCGCAATCAGCCCCAGCATTTT.

The chain joins TRBV7-6 to TRBJ2-1; 10 nucleotides line up with TRBD2. CDR1 is SGHVS, CDR2 FNYEAQ, per germline. J lost 2 bases, V lost 5 bases, and 9 bases had no gene match. CDR3 length: 17 amino acids. The CDR3 reads CASSPPRLAGAYNEQFF. In DNA, the CDR3 is TGTGCCAGCAGCCCACCAAGGCTAGCGGGGGCCTACAATGAGCAGTTCTTC.

This sequence joins TRBV30 and TRBJ1-3; the D gene is possibly TRBD1 (5 bases). Germline V gene data show CDR1 as GTSNPN and CDR2 as SVGIG (reference sequence). The V end lost 6 bases, the J end lost 0 bases, and 18 bases lay between the germline ends. This CDR3 has 16 amino acids. The CDR3 nucleotides are TGTGCCTGTGACCTGGGGCAGGCTAACTCTGGAAACACCATATATTTT. This gives the protein CACDLGQANSGNTIYF.

The J gene is TRBJ2-7, the V gene TRBV6-5; possibly TRBD1 for D (6 bases). The length of the CDR3 is 14 residues. Trimming stripped 7 bases from V and 2 bases from J, with 15 bases between. Germline CDR1 and CDR2: MNHEY and SVGAGI. CDR3: CASTLQGGPYEQYF. The DNA for the CDR3 is TGTGCCAGCACCCTACAGGGTGGCCCCTACGAGCAGTACTTC.

CDR3 sequence reads: CACVQGAGANVLTF. The CDR3 bases are TGTGCCTGCGTCCAGGGGGCCGGGGCCAACGTCCTGACTTTC. The J gene is TRBJ2-6, the V gene TRBV30; TRBD1 matches at 8 bases. The V gene's germline CDR1 is GTSNPN and CDR2 SVGIG (reference sequence). The CDR3 extends over 14 amino acids. With 6 bases clipped from V and 4 bases from J, the junction kept 5 bases outside the gene matches.

The chain links TRBV11-2 to TRBJ1-5, with D maybe TRBD1 (6 bases). Germline lookup yields CDR1 SGHAT and CDR2 FQNNGV. Trimming pared 0 bases from V and 6 bases from J, leaving 12 bases between. CDR3 length: 15 residues. DNA for the CDR3: TGTGCCAGCAGCTTAGATCCTGCCAGGGGTCAGCCCCAGCATTTT. Translating gives CASSLDPARGQPQHF. Variable domain in full (rest from reference TRBV11-2 and TRBJ1-5): EAGVAQSPRYKIIEKRQSVAFWCNPISGHATLYWYQQILGQGPKLLIQFQNNGVVDDSQLPKDRFSAERLKGVDSTLKIQPAKLEDSAVYLCASSLDPARGQPQHFGDGTRLSIL.

The chain employs TRBV18 and TRBJ2-2, with TRBD2 identical over 12 bases. CDR3 length: 16 residues. V was clipped by 3 bases and J by 6 bases; unmatched bases: 5. Germline values: CDR1 KGHSH, CDR2 LQKENI. CDR3 sequence reads: CASSPWTSGVAGELFF. As DNA, the CDR3 is TGTGCCAGCTCACCTTGGACTAGCGGGGTCGCCGGGGAGCTGTTTTTT.

Turning to this clone: Distinct nucleotide sequences in the sample also encode this CDR3. The gene calls are TRBV30 and TRBJ1-5; no clear D gene. The length of the CDR3 is 15 residues. Germline V CDR1 and CDR2: GTSNPN, SVGIG (reference sequence). Deletions cut 0 bases from V and 4 bases from J, with 13 bases between. CDR3: CAWSVGGLGNQPQHF. The CDR3 DNA reads as TGTGCCTGGAGTGTAGGAGGACTGGGAAATCAGCCCCAGCATTTT.

A single count supports this clone. V is TRBV5-1 and J is TRBJ2-7; the match to TRBD1 covers 7 bases. With V trimmed by 6 bases and J by 2 bases, 8 bases remained unmatched. Germline assignment: CDR1 SGHRS and CDR2 YFSETQ. CDR3 size: 14 residues. CDR3 nucleotides: TGCGCCAGCAATCCCGGGACAGCCGCCTACGAGCAGTACTTC. Residues: CASNPGTAAYEQYF.

The chain is built from TRBV19 and TRBJ1-3, with a possible D match to TRBD1 (6 bases). This CDR3 region has 14 residues. With 6 bases removed from V and 0 bases from J, the gap between germline ends came to 9 bases. In germline, CDR1 is LNHDA, CDR2 SQIVND (reference sequence). The CDR3 DNA sequence: TGTGCCAGTAGCTCACAGGGCTCTGGAAACACCATATATTTT. Residues: CASSSQGSGNTIYF.

The chain employs TRBV4-1 and TRBJ1-1; the D is unclear. In germline, CDR1 is MGHRA, CDR2 YSYEKL. V was pared by 1 base and J by 1 base, with 13 bases between. This CDR3 is 16 amino acids long. DNA of the CDR3: TGCGCCAGCAGCCAAGGACGAGGGCGGGGGAACACTGAAGCTTTCTTT. Translated, it gives CASSQGRGRGNTEAFF.

This chain uses TRBV6-5 with TRBJ2-7; D uncertain. The V and J ends lost 3 bases and 2 bases respectively, with 11 bases between them. The V gene's germline CDR1 is MNHEY and CDR2 SVGAGI. This CDR3 has 14 amino acids. This CDR3 reads CASSYRIGAYEQYF. CDR3 DNA sequence: TGTGCCAGCAGTTATAGGATAGGAGCCTACGAGCAGTACTTC.

This chain connects TRBV20-1 to TRBJ2-7; TRBD1 matches 10 bases. The germline gives CDR1 DFQATT, CDR2 SNEGSKA (reference sequence). This CDR3 has 13 amino acids. V shed 3 bases and J 4 bases; nucleotides not matched to a gene: 3. CDR3 amino acids: CSASRDRGYEQYF. The CDR3 DNA follows: TGCAGTGCTAGTCGGGACAGGGGATACGAGCAGTACTTC.

The chain is built from TRBV6-8 and TRBJ1-3; possible D gene TRBD1, 5 bases. V was shortened by 3 bases and J by 4 bases, with 13 bases between the two germline ends. CDR3 size: 15 residues. CDR1 and CDR2 (germline): MNHGY, SAAAGT. The CDR3 nucleotides read TGTGCCAGCAGTTATGGGGGGGGTTTGGGAAACACCATATATTTT. Amino acid sequence: CASSYGGGLGNTIYF.

The chain recombines TRBV3-1 (or the pseudogene TRBV3-2) with TRBJ1-4, with D unclear. Germline V gene sequence: CDR1 LGHDT, CDR2 YNNKEL (reference sequence). This CDR3 comprises 14 residues. V was shortened by 4 bases and J by 0 bases, with 6 bases between the two germline ends. CDR3 amino acids: CASSRGSTNEKLFF. The CDR3 nucleotides are TGTGCCAGCAGCCGAGGGTCAACTAATGAAAAACTGTTTTTT.

V usage is TRBV6-2 or TRBV6-3 and J usage is TRBJ2-7; TRBD2 matches 10 bases. Germline V gene data show CDR1 as MNHEY and CDR2 as SVGEGT. V was pared by 2 bases and J by 2 bases, with 6 bases of the junction left unmatched. This CDR3 comprises 16 residues. The CDR3 protein is CASSYPLAGVTYEQYF. The CDR3 bases are TGTGCCAGCAGTTACCCCCTAGCGGGGGTGACCTACGAGCAGTACTTC.

This clone was recorded only once. This rearrangement joins TRBV9 to TRBJ1-3; D perhaps matches TRBD1 (5 bases). Trimming took 4 bases from V and 6 from J, leaving 17 bases between them. Germline CDR1 and CDR2: SGDLS and YYNGEE. CDR3 length: 15 residues. The DNA of the CDR3 is TGTGCCAGCAGCCGTCACGGGGGTACGGAAAACACCATATATTTT. Translation gives CASSRHGGTENTIYF.

This chain connects TRBV4-1 to TRBJ1-1; no definite D call. CDR1 MGHRA and CDR2 YSYEKL come from the germline V gene. V dropped 0 bases and J dropped 1 base, with 6 bases sitting between them. The length of the CDR3 is 14 residues. The CDR3 sequence is CASSQDAGNTEAFF. The CDR3 DNA reads TGCGCCAGCAGCCAAGATGCGGGGAACACTGAAGCTTTCTTT.

The V call is TRBV6-5, the J call TRBJ2-7, with a weak D call TRBD1 (5 bases). CDR1 MNHEY and CDR2 SVGAGI come from the germline V gene. This CDR3 spans 12 amino acids. V shed 8 bases and J shed 3 bases, with 11 bases lying between them. The CDR3 loop reads CASQQVGYEQYF. In DNA form, the CDR3 reads TGTGCCAGCCAACAGGTGGGCTACGAGCAGTACTTC.

The CDR3 loop reads CASSFTGGRGNYGYTF. CDR3 DNA: TGTGCCAGCAGCTTTACAGGGGGCCGGGGTAACTATGGCTACACCTTC. This rearrangement joins TRBV7-3 to TRBJ1-2; the match to TRBD1 covers 9 bases. CDR3 size: 16 residues. Germline values: CDR1 SGHTA, CDR2 FQGTGA. V trimming: 3 bases; J trimming: 1 base; junction bases outside the gene matches: 6. The variable domain in full, completed from reference TRBV7-3 and TRBJ1-2, reads GAGVSQTPSNKVTEKGKYVELRCDPISGHTALYWYRQSLGQGPEFLIYFQGTGAADDSGLPNDRFFAVRPEGSVSTLKIQRTERGDSAVYLCASSFTGGRGNYGYTFGSGTRLTVV.

The V call is TRBV6-5, the J call TRBJ1-5; D not resolved. CDR1 and CDR2 from the germline V gene are MNHEY and SVGAGI. This CDR3 comprises 15 residues. Trimming removed 0 bases from V and 1 base from J, with 7 bases in between. The CDR3: CASSYSEGSNQPQHF. DNA of the CDR3: TGTGCCAGCAGTTACTCCGAGGGAAGCAATCAGCCCCAGCATTTT.

The rearrangement links TRBV6-1 to TRBJ1-4; D is undetermined. Germline CDR1 and CDR2: MNHNS and SASEGT. The CDR3 loop spans 15 amino acids. V was shortened by 3 bases and J by 7 bases, with 15 bases between the two germline ends. The CDR3 DNA reads as TGTGCCAGCAGTGAGGGCACGTATTGGGCTGAAAAACTGTTTTTT. It encodes CASSEGTYWAEKLFF.

This clone occurred once. This sequence joins TRBV10-2 and TRBJ2-2; D remains unclear. Trimming removed 6 bases from V and 0 bases from J, with 11 bases in between. This CDR3 region has 15 residues. Germline V lookup: CDR1 WSHSY, CDR2 SAAADI. The CDR3 region is CASSQDNANTGELFF. Here the CDR3 DNA reads TGCGCCAGCAGCCAAGACAACGCGAACACCGGGGAGCTGTTTTTT.